This TCR beta chain was identified during a study of blood T cell repertoires in COVID-19. Turning to the study itself: From T cells, B-cell-depleted T cells, or PBMCs came the material, which was cDNA or gDNA.

In the source study's methods: For nucleated cells, counts were estimated from reference gene primer amplification. Data came from immunoSEQ multiplex PCR; TCRdb stores just in-frame clones and leaves some out. V and J calls and clone size are given by that table; D and trimming were obtained from the DNA. The sample shows 200,000 to 250,000 clones, approximately 86% of them seen only once. The CDR3 length is 13 residues. Trimming took off 9 bases at V and 5 bases at J, with 16 bases between the two ends. Germline CDR1 and CDR2: MNHNY and SVGAGI (reference sequence). This TCR was sampled from a woman under 40 who had recovered from COVID-19. The sample comprised peripheral blood. The chain combines TRBV6-6 with TRBJ1-1; D might be TRBD1 (6 bases). DNA of the CDR3: TGTGCCAGTACTCCAGGGAGGGGGACTGAAGCTTTCTTT. Translating it yields CASTPGRGTEAFF.